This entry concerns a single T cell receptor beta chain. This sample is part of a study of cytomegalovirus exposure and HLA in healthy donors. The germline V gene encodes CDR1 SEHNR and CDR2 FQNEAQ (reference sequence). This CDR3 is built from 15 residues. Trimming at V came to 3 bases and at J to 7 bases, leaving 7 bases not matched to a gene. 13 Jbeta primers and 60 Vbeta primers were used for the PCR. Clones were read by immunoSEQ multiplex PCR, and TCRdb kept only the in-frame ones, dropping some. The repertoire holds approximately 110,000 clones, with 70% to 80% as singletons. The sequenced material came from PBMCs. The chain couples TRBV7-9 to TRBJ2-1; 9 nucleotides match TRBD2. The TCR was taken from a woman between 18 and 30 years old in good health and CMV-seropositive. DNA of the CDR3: TGTGCCAGCAGCTTTGGCGGGAGGGCCGGGAATGAGCAGTTCTTC. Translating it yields CASSFGGRAGNEQFF.